The next 2 T cell receptor beta chains were all read from a single sample in a study of blood T cell repertoires in COVID-19. The table came from immunoSEQ multiplex PCR; TCRdb's copy has only in-frame clones and leaves some out. The sample lists fewer than 200,000 clones; about 80% were seen once. Input material: peripheral blood. The source of these receptors is a man in his 60s with acute or convalescent COVID-19.

The rearrangement joins TRBV5-1 to TRBJ1-1; no definite D call. CDR1 and CDR2 (germline): SGHRS, YFSETQ. This CDR3 comprises 15 residues. Trimming stripped 2 bases from V and 0 bases from J, with 11 bases between. The CDR3 loop is CASSFADWVNTEAFF. The CDR3 bases are TGCGCCAGCAGCTTCGCTGACTGGGTGAACACTGAAGCTTTCTTT.

The rearrangement joins TRBV6-2 or TRBV6-3 to TRBJ1-1; the match to TRBD1 covers 8 bases. V lost 4 bases and J lost 5; bases outside the gene matches: 9. There are 15 residues in the CDR3. Germline-derived CDR1 and CDR2 are MNHEY and SVGEGT. CDR3 loop: CASSFYQGAWTEAFF. In DNA, the CDR3 is TGTGCCAGCAGTTTCTACCAGGGGGCGTGGACTGAAGCTTTCTTT.